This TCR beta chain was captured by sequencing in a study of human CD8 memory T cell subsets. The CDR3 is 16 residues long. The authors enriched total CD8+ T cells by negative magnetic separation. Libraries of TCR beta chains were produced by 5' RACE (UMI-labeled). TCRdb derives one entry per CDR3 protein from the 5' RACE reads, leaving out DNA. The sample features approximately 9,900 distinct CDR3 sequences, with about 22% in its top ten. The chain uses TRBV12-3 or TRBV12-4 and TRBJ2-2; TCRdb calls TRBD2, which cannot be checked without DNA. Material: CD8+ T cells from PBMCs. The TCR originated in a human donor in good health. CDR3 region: CASRPTSRANTGELFF.